This is a list of T cell receptor beta chains from one sample in a study of shared clonotypes between healthy human individuals. The assay was immunoSEQ multiplex PCR, and TCRdb's table has in-frame clones only and misses some. The sample shows 300,000 to 400,000 clones, around 86% of them seen only once. The sequenced sample was memory CD8+ T cells sorted from blood. Receptors were obtained from a man between 18 and 35 years old in good health. CDR3s include the opening cysteine and the closing phenylalanine or tryptophan. D genes are given only for firm matches. Part of the rows lack a size; the others show once, few, many or a class for expanded clones.

CDR3 length,V gene,J gene,clone size,D gene,CDR3 DNA,CDR3 protein
15,TRBV25-1,TRBJ2-5,NA,TRBD2,TGTGCCAGCAGTGAATTGGGGGAGGGCCAAGAGACCCAGTACTTC,CASSELGEGQETQYF
14,TRBV7-9,TRBJ2-2,NA,NA,TGTGCCAGCAGCCCGGGGCCTAACACCGGGGAGCTGTTTTTT,CASSPGPNTGELFF
14,TRBV4-1,TRBJ2-2,NA,NA,TGCGCCAGCAGCCAAGAGCAGGGCGCCGGGGAGCTGTTTTTT,CASSQEQGAGELFF
14,TRBV15,TRBJ2-7,NA,NA,TGTGCCACCAGCAGAGGGACGGGGGCCTACGAGCAGTACTTC,CATSRGTGAYEQYF
14,TRBV19,TRBJ2-3,few,NA,TGTGCCAGTAGTATAGCGAACGTAGCAGATACGCAGTATTTT,CASSIANVADTQYF
16,TRBV5-1,TRBJ1-1,NA,NA,TGCGCCAGCAGCTCAGGGACGGCTATGATGAACACTGAAGCTTTCTTT,CASSSGTAMMNTEAFF
16,TRBV10-3,TRBJ2-5,NA,NA,TGTGCCATCAGTGATCTTGATGGATCGCTCGGGGAGACCCAGTACTTC,CAISDLDGSLGETQYF
13,TRBV7-8,TRBJ2-5,once,NA,TGTGCCAGCAGTAGTGGCTGGCAAGAGACCCAGTACTTC,CASSSGWQETQYF
13,TRBV6-5,TRBJ2-7,NA,TRBD1,TGTGCCAGCAGTTACGGGACAGGGTACGAGCAGTACTTC,CASSYGTGYEQYF
13,TRBV6-6,TRBJ2-1,NA,NA,TGTGCCAGCAACAGGGCCAATCCCGATGAGCAGTTCTTC,CASNRANPDEQFF
14,TRBV2,TRBJ2-7,NA,NA,TGTGCCAGCAGTGAAGCCCCGGGGGCCTACGAGCAGTACTTC,CASSEAPGAYEQYF
16,TRBV6-1,TRBJ1-4,NA,TRBD1,TGTGCCAGCAGTGAAGATGCAGGGGGCGCGAATGAAAAACTGTTTTTT,CASSEDAGGANEKLFF
13,TRBV5-4,TRBJ1-1,NA,NA,TGTGCCAGCAGCTTCTTGACAGGAACAGAAGCTTTCTTT,CASSFLTGTEAFF
11,TRBV2,TRBJ2-3,NA,NA,TGTGCCAGCGGGTTCACAGATACGCAGTATTTT,CASGFTDTQYF
14,TRBV5-4,TRBJ2-7,NA,NA,TGTGCCAGCTCTATAATGGGGGCGGGCTACGAGCAGTACTTC,CASSIMGAGYEQYF
16,TRBV27,TRBJ2-1,NA,NA,TGTGCCAGCAGTTTACGAGCGCCGCGCTCCTACAATGAGCAGTTCTTC,CASSLRAPRSYNEQFF
15,TRBV7-9,TRBJ2-1,NA,TRBD2,TGTGCCAGCAGCTTACCCGGGACTAGCGGGTGGGAGCAGTTCTTC,CASSLPGTSGWEQFF
14,TRBV7-2,TRBJ2-4,NA,TRBD2,TGTGCCAGCAGCTTAGCGGTCCTAGCGGATTATCAGTACTTC,CASSLAVLADYQYF
16,TRBV5-1,TRBJ2-7,NA,NA,TGCGCCAGCAGCTTGGCGCAGGGGGGCACCTCCTACGAGCAGTACTTC,CASSLAQGGTSYEQYF
15,TRBV9,TRBJ1-4,NA,NA,TGTGCCAGCAGCGCCTACTATGACAAGAATGAAAAACTGTTTTTT,CASSAYYDKNEKLFF
13,TRBV30,TRBJ2-2,NA,NA,TGTGCCTGGAATTCGGGGAACACCGGGGAGCTGTTTTTT,CAWNSGNTGELFF
15,TRBV7-9,TRBJ1-2,NA,NA,TGTGCCAGCAGCTTCCCCCTTGATCTTAACTATGGCTACACCTTC,CASSFPLDLNYGYTF
15,TRBV9,TRBJ2-7,NA,NA,TGTGCCAGCAGCGTAGAAGGTCAGGACTCCTACGAGCAGTACTTC,CASSVEGQDSYEQYF
13,TRBV9,TRBJ1-1,NA,NA,TGTGCCAGCAGCGTGGGGGTTTACACTGAAGCTTTCTTT,CASSVGVYTEAFF
11,TRBV25-1,TRBJ2-7,NA,NA,TGTGCCAGCAGTGCAGGTGGCGAGCAGTACTTC,CASSAGGEQYF
14,TRBV9,TRBJ2-1,NA,NA,TGTGCCAGCAGCCCTGGTACCAGTTTGAATGAGCAGTTCTTC,CASSPGTSLNEQFF
13,TRBV2,TRBJ1-1,NA,NA,TGTGCCAGCAGTGTGTGGCGGGAAACTGAAGCTTTCTTT,CASSVWRETEAFF
17,TRBV2,TRBJ2-7,NA,TRBD2,TGTGCCAGCAGTGACGGGACTAGCGGGACCTATACCCCTCAGCAGTACTTC,CASSDGTSGTYTPQQYF